These 19 T cell receptor beta chains were sequenced from one sample in a study of T cell responses to AZD1222 COVID-19 vaccine. TCRdb keeps only in-frame clones here, not all; method: immunoSEQ multiplex PCR. Among 160,000 or so clones listed, roughly 86% were seen once. Specimen: peripheral blood, collected on day 0 of AZD1222 vaccination. The receptors stem from an adult in good health.

The chain carries TRBV28 and TRBJ1-2; D is unclear. Trimming shortened V by 9 bases and J by 4 bases, and 18 bases separated the two germline ends. The CDR3 extends over 14 amino acids. CDR1 and CDR2 from the germline V gene are MDHEN and SYDVKM. CDR3 DNA sequence: TGTGCCAGTAGGGTGGGCGCAAGTAGCTATGGCTACACCTTC. This codes for CASRVGASSYGYTF.

This chain joins TRBV4-3 and TRBJ2-1; 7 bases map to TRBD2. V lost 0 bases and J lost 4; bases outside the gene matches: 3. The CDR3 is 15 residues long. The V gene's germline CDR1 is LGHNA and CDR2 YSLEER. The chain's CDR3 is CASSQEAGPYNEQFF. Here the CDR3 DNA reads TGCGCCAGCAGCCAAGAAGCGGGGCCGTACAATGAGCAGTTCTTC.

The gene calls are TRBV19 and TRBJ1-1; possible D gene TRBD1, 5 bases. The CDR3 loop spans 15 amino acids. Germline CDR1 LNHDA, CDR2 SQIVND (reference sequence). V shed 6 bases and J shed 3 bases, with 17 bases lying between them. The CDR3: CASSRNQGSDTEAFF. CDR3 bases: TGTGCCAGTAGCCGAAACCAGGGATCAGACACTGAAGCTTTCTTT.

The chain employs TRBV5-6 and TRBJ2-1; possibly TRBD2 for D (6 bases). CDR1 and CDR2 from the germline V gene are SGHDT and YYEEEE. The V gene lost 1 base and the J gene lost 3 bases, with 14 bases spanning the gap. CDR3 length equals 16 residues. The DNA of the CDR3 is TGTGCCAGCAGCTTGAGGCACGGGAGCAACTACAATGAGCAGTTCTTC. As protein: CASSLRHGSNYNEQFF.

The V gene is TRBV10-3, the J gene TRBJ2-3; no definite D call. The CDR3 has 11 amino acids. V shed 9 bases and J shed 0 bases, with 4 bases lying between them. Germline lookup yields CDR1 ENHRY and CDR2 SYGVKD. CDR3 loop: CAIQSTDTQYF. CDR3 DNA: TGTGCCATACAGAGCACAGATACGCAGTATTTT.

Note on this clone: The sample has other DNA sequences that encode this CDR3 too. The chain uses TRBV18 and TRBJ1-2, with D possibly TRBD1 on 6 matching bases. The ends were cut back, 3 bases at V and 1 base at J, with 6 bases in the middle. The CDR3 runs 13 residues. CDR1 KGHSH and CDR2 LQKENI come from the germline V gene. In nucleotides, the CDR3 is TGTGCCAGCTCACCGGACAGTAACTATGGCTACACCTTC. Translated: CASSPDSNYGYTF.

The chain has TRBV7-3 and TRBJ2-2; possible D gene TRBD1, 5 bases. The CDR3 is 13 amino acids. Germline V CDR1 and CDR2: SGHTA, FQGTGA. The V and J ends lost 5 bases and 3 bases respectively, with 7 bases between them. The CDR3 spells CASSPQDTGELFF. The CDR3 region has the DNA TGTGCCAGCAGCCCACAGGACACCGGGGAGCTGTTTTTT.

V is TRBV6-5 and J is TRBJ2-5; no firm D call. Trimming cost V 2 bases and J 5 bases, with 12 bases left between them. From germline, CDR1 is MNHEY and CDR2 SVGAGI. The length of the CDR3 is 14 residues. CDR3 loop: CASSYGSSKETQYF. The CDR3 bases are TGTGCCAGCAGTTACGGGTCCTCCAAGGAGACCCAGTACTTC.

This clone was detected once. The chain carries TRBV2 and TRBJ1-2; 7 positions match TRBD1. The CDR3 contains 15 residues. Germline lookup yields CDR1 SNHLY and CDR2 FYNNEI. V lost 4 bases and J lost 7; bases outside the gene matches: 12. The CDR3 DNA follows: TGTGCCAGCAGTGGAGGACAGGCCGCCCTTGGTGGCTACACCTTC. As protein: CASSGGQAALGGYTF.

This chain joins TRBV20-1 and TRBJ1-2; 7 bases match TRBD1. The CDR3 totals 15 residues. V dropped 3 bases and J dropped 4; count of bases not matched to a gene: 11. Per the germline V gene, CDR1 is DFQATT and CDR2 is SNEGSKA (reference sequence). The CDR3 sequence: CSASRFRDRSYGYTF. The CDR3 DNA reads TGCAGTGCTAGTCGCTTTCGGGACAGAAGCTATGGCTACACCTTC.

The chain carries TRBV6-1 and TRBJ2-1; D could derive from TRBD1 or TRBD2 (5 bases each). Germline CDR1 is MNHNS and CDR2 is SASEGT. Deletions cut 4 bases from V and 0 bases from J, with 16 bases between. The CDR3 consists of 17 residues. The CDR3 DNA follows: TGTGCCAGCAGTGCGGGGCAGGGAATAGGCTCCTACAATGAGCAGTTCTTC. It translates to CASSAGQGIGSYNEQFF.

The chain couples TRBV10-3 to TRBJ1-6, with D possibly being TRBD1 (5 bases). This CDR3 region has 14 residues. Trimming pared 5 bases from V and 7 bases from J, leaving 12 bases between. CDR1 and CDR2 from the germline V gene are ENHRY and SYGVKD. CDR3 in DNA: TGTGCCATCAGTCGGGACCATGGGAATTCACCCCTCCACTTT. As protein: CAISRDHGNSPLHF.

The V and J genes are TRBV27 and TRBJ2-1; TRBD1 might be the D (5 bases). Between the trimmed V and J ends, which lost 5 bases and 9 bases, there was a span of 14 bases. Germline V lookup: CDR1 MNHEY, CDR2 SMNVEV (reference sequence). The CDR3 runs 13 residues. CDR3 bases: TGTGCCAGCAGTCGCAGGGTACCGGGTGAGCAGTTCTTC. Encoded protein: CASSRRVPGEQFF.

The gene calls are TRBV9 and TRBJ2-5; tentatively, D is TRBD2 (7 bases). CDR1 and CDR2 (germline): SGDLS, YYNGEE. V shed 1 base and J shed 2 bases, with 18 bases lying between them. This CDR3 spans 17 amino acids. This CDR3 is CASSVTVGGGPQETQYF. DNA for the CDR3: TGTGCCAGCAGCGTAACTGTAGGGGGAGGGCCTCAAGAGACCCAGTACTTC.

The J gene is TRBJ1-2, the V gene TRBV19; possibly TRBD1 for D (5 bases). V gave up 2 bases and J gave up 3 bases, with 13 bases separating them. Germline V CDR1 and CDR2: LNHDA, SQIVND (reference sequence). CDR3 size: 15 residues. CDR3 region: CASSIPKGTDYGYTF. The DNA for the CDR3 is TGTGCCAGTAGTATACCAAAAGGGACGGACTATGGCTACACCTTC.

The rearrangement joins TRBV2 to TRBJ2-7; TRBD1 matches 10 bases. J was trimmed by 4 bases and V by 7 bases; bases with no gene match: 10. Germline V gene lookup returns CDR1 SNHLY and CDR2 FYNNEI. This CDR3 spans 15 amino acids. For the CDR3, the DNA is TGTGCCAGCAAGCTAGAGACAGGGGGCGAGTACGAGCAGTACTTC. Translating it yields CASKLETGGEYEQYF. Combining the CDR3 with reference TRBV2 and TRBJ2-7 gives the whole variable domain EPEVTQTPSHQVTQMGQEVILRCVPISNHLYFYWYRQILGQKVEFLVSFYNNEISEKSEIFDDQFSVERPDGSNFTLKIRSTKLEDSAMYFCASKLETGGEYEQYFGPGTRLTVT.

The genes are TRBV30 and TRBJ1-1; possible D gene TRBD1, 6 bases. The CDR3 totals 14 residues. Trimming took 3 bases from V and 2 from J, leaving 13 bases between them. Germline lookup yields CDR1 GTSNPN and CDR2 SVGIG (reference sequence). The CDR3 protein is CAWRIGGGNTEAFF. The CDR3 coding sequence is TGTGCCTGGAGGATTGGGGGGGGCAACACTGAAGCTTTCTTT.

The chain recombines TRBV5-4 with TRBJ1-4, with TRBD1 identical over 8 bases. V shed 4 bases, J shed 3 bases, and the junction held 2 bases outside the gene matches. Germline V gene sequence: CDR1 SGHNT, CDR2 YYREEE (reference sequence). The CDR3 runs 14 residues. This CDR3 is CASSLTGANEKLFF. Here the CDR3 DNA reads TGTGCCAGCAGCCTGACAGGGGCTAATGAAAAACTGTTTTTT. The variable domain in full, completed from reference TRBV5-4 and TRBJ1-4, reads ETGVTQSPTHLIKTRGQQVTLRCSSQSGHNTVSWYQQALGQGPQFIFQYYREEENGRGNFPPRFSGLQFPNYSSELNVNALELDDSALYLCASSLTGANEKLFFGSGTQLSVL.

This clone was counted between two and nine times. The V and J genes are TRBV6-5 and TRBJ1-6, with TRBD1 matching over 8 bases. Losses at the gene ends were 6 bases for V and 8 bases for J; bases not matched to a gene: 9. This CDR3 is 15 amino acids long. Per germline, CDR1 MNHEY and CDR2 SVGAGI. The CDR3 loop reads CASSYTTGEDSPLHF. The CDR3, as DNA: TGTGCCAGCAGCTATACGACAGGGGAAGATTCACCCCTCCACTTT.